This T cell receptor beta chain was profiled in a study of control samples from healthy donors and cancer patients. The CDR3 totals 15 residues. With V trimmed by 6 bases and J by 3 bases, 8 bases remained unmatched. Germline V gene lookup returns CDR1 MDHEN and CDR2 SYDVKM. Method: immunoSEQ multiplex PCR; TCRdb's copy keeps in-frame clones and lacks some. The sample lists roughly 130,000 clones, around 96% occurring once. Only one count was recorded for this clone. The same CDR3 arises from other DNA sequences in this sample as well. This TCR was recovered from a man aged 30 to 39 in good health. The chain couples TRBV28 to TRBJ1-1; TRBD1 agrees at 9 bases. Material for sequencing was blood. CDR3 sequence: CASRPYRGQDTEAFF. DNA for the CDR3: TGTGCCAGCAGACCGTACAGGGGGCAGGACACTGAAGCTTTCTTT.